Sequencing of this T cell receptor beta chain was carried out in a study of STAT5B mutations in CD4+ large granular lymphocyte leukemia. Of note for this clone: The antigen remains undetermined.

Findings of the study overall: Patient CD4-sorted repertoires stayed more clonal than healthy ones after leukemic-clone removal. TRBV06-family usage was enriched in top patient clones (8/27) versus controls (2/35).

Sequencing was at survey level. Generated by immunoSEQ multiplex PCR, the TCRdb table keeps only in-frame clones and is missing some. The table lists 20,000 to 25,000 clones, about four fifths of them singletons. V lost 2 bases and J lost 9; bases outside the gene matches: 9. Germline CDR1 and CDR2: MNHNS and SASEGT. The CDR3 is made up of 14 amino acids. V is TRBV6-1 and J is TRBJ1-1, with 7 bases lining up with TRBD1. Sequenced sample: CD4+ T cells from blood buffy coats. This TCR came from a human donor in good health. CDR3 sequence: CASSEFGTVNQAFF. The DNA of the CDR3 is TGTGCCAGCAGTGAATTCGGGACAGTGAATCAAGCTTTCTTT.